The entry that follows covers one T cell receptor (beta chain) sequence. Antigen specificity is unknown. Healthy Caucasians from Russia aged about 6 to 95 served as donors. A minimum of 6 million PBMCs was isolated per sample. This sample stems from a study of blood T cells in healthy people across ages. The study's findings and limits: Age showed a roughly linear inverse relationship with TCR beta diversity per million T cells.

Through a sample-barcoded 5' primer and a J-beta primer mix, a second PCR was run for roughly 6 to 12 cycles. Each sample provided no less than 2.5 million CDR3-containing paired-end reads. Using its own MiXCR run on the 5' RACE reads, TCRdb lists one record per CDR3 protein. The sample carries approximately 1,700,000 distinct CDR3 sequences, roughly 43% recorded once. The receptor's source is a human donor in good health. Sequences were obtained from blood.

CDR3: CASSQVGTVTDTQYF. CDR3 DNA sequence: TGTGCCAGCAGCCAAGTAGGGACAGTCACAGATACGCAGTATTTT. V usage is TRBV3-1 and J usage is TRBJ2-3; TRBD1 agrees at 7 bases. V dropped 1 base and J dropped 2; count of bases not matched to a gene: 3. This CDR3 is built from 15 residues. Germline CDR1 LGHDT, CDR2 YNNKEL (reference sequence).